This T cell receptor (beta chain) came from a study of blood T cell repertoires in COVID-19. In the study overall: Whether acute or convalescent, the COVID-19 samples came from the United States, Italy and Spain. From T cells, B-cell-depleted T cells, or PBMCs came the material, which was cDNA or gDNA.

This table comes from immunoSEQ multiplex PCR, and its TCRdb copy is limited to in-frame clones, with some not included. The sample contains approximately 120,000 clones, 80% of which appear only once. The V gene's germline CDR1 is MNHEY and CDR2 SVGAGI. V dropped 6 bases and J dropped 8 bases, with 7 bases sitting between them. The CDR3 is made up of 11 amino acids. Sequenced input: peripheral blood. V and J are TRBV6-5 and TRBJ1-4; D call uncertain. The TCR originated in a human donor in a cohort sampled during active or convalescent COVID-19. CDR3 in DNA: TGTGCCAGCAGCCACGGGGAAAAACTGTTTTTT. This gives the protein CASSHGEKLFF.